The next 2 T cell receptor beta chains were all read from a single sample in a study of blood T cell repertoires in COVID-19. Here immunoSEQ multiplex PCR was the method, and the copy in TCRdb shows in-frame clones only, minus some. The sample holds about 220,000 clones, around nine tenths seen once. The sample comprised PBMCs or T cells enriched from blood (not recorded which). These receptors all stem from a woman aged 50 to 60 with acute COVID-19.

The CDR3 nucleotides read TGTGCCAGCAGCCGCCAGGGGGTTGAAGCTTTCTTT. Translating gives CASSRQGVEAFF. The chain uses TRBV11-2 and TRBJ1-1; 7 bases agree with TRBD1. The CDR3 is made up of 12 amino acids. Trimming removed 5 bases from V and 7 bases from J; junction bases left unmatched: 4. CDR1 and CDR2 (germline): SGHAT, FQNNGV.

In this sample, this clone turned up once. The V call is TRBV20-1, the J call TRBJ2-7; D is uncertain. From germline, CDR1 is DFQATT and CDR2 SNEGSKA (reference sequence). The CDR3 consists of 11 residues. V lost 6 bases, J lost 6 bases, and 12 bases lay in between. The CDR3 loop is CSALRAGEQYF. The CDR3 region has the DNA TGCAGTGCCCTACGAGCCGGCGAGCAGTACTTC.